The next 28 T cell receptor beta chains were all read from a single sample in a study of blood T cells in healthy people across ages. Next came a second PCR, run for about 6 to 12 cycles, which used a sample-barcoded 5' primer along with a J-beta primer mix. Each CDR3 protein gets one entry after TCRdb re-called the 5' RACE reads with MiXCR. The sample comprises some 940,000 distinct CDR3 sequences, roughly 28% of which are singletons, and 10% rests with the top ten. The same data also went into a second study, on T cells of mothers and their children.

The sample comprised blood. Receptors were obtained from a woman aged 40 to 55 in good health.

This clonotype was picked up one time. This may stem from a read error, because a much larger clone lies one nucleotide away. The chain carries TRBV7-9 and TRBJ2-7, with D uncertain. The CDR3 is 13 residues long. The ends were cut back, 6 bases at V and 3 bases at J, with 12 bases in the middle. Germline CDR1 and CDR2: SEHNR and FQNEAQ (reference sequence). Written as DNA, the CDR3 is TGTGCCAGCAGTCTCGACGCGGACTACGAGCAGTACTTC. Translating it yields CASSLDADYEQYF.

The table lists this clonotype with many counts. The chain joins TRBV9 to TRBJ1-4, with D tentatively TRBD1 (6 bases). The germline V and J ends were trimmed by 4 bases and 2 bases, with 15 bases remaining between them. Germline values: CDR1 SGDLS, CDR2 YYNGEE. The CDR3 has 16 residues. CDR3 in DNA: TGTGCCAGCAGCCCCGGGGGGCCCTCGACTAATGAAAAACTGTTTTTT. It encodes CASSPGGPSTNEKLFF.

This clonotype was found a few times. The germline gene is not matched at one end of the junction; a read error may be the cause. The chain has TRBV5-1 and TRBJ1-4; no definite D call. The CDR3 consists of 15 residues. Germline loops: CDR1 SGHRS, CDR2 YFSETQ. In nucleotides, the CDR3 is TGCGCCGGCAGTCAGGCCCTAGCAACTAATGAAAAACTGTTTTTT. Its translation is CAGSQALATNEKLFF.

V and J are TRBV28 and TRBJ2-7, with a tentative D call TRBD2 (6 bases). The CDR3 has 14 residues. V lost 7 bases and J 2 bases, leaving 15 bases between the germline ends. Germline V lookup: CDR1 MDHEN, CDR2 SYDVKM. CDR3 DNA sequence: TGTGCCAGCACCTTGGGAGCGGGCCCCTACGAGCAGTACTTC. Translating gives CASTLGAGPYEQYF.

The chain employs TRBV25-1 and TRBJ2-3; possibly TRBD2 for D (6 bases). CDR1 is MGHDK and CDR2 is SYGVNS in the germline V gene. Deletions cut 7 bases from V and 6 bases from J, with 17 bases between. The CDR3 extends over 14 amino acids. The CDR3 DNA follows: TGTGCCAGCAACCTAGCGTCACGGGGGGATACGCAGTATTTT. This encodes CASNLASRGDTQYF. The variable domain in full, completed from reference TRBV25-1 and TRBJ2-3, reads EADIYQTPRYLVIGTGKKITLECSQTMGHDKMYWYQQDPGMELHLIHYSYGVNSTEKGDLSSESTVSRIRTEHFPLTLESARPSHTSQYLCASNLASRGDTQYFGPGTRLTVL.

The CDR3 sequence: CASSQDVLAGSAGTDTQYF. CDR3 coding DNA: TGTGCCAGCAGCCAAGATGTACTAGCGGGGTCCGCCGGCACAGATACGCAGTATTTT. This chain connects TRBV3-1 to TRBJ2-3; 10 bases map to TRBD2. The CDR3 loop spans 19 amino acids. V dropped 0 bases and J dropped 1; count of bases not matched to a gene: 10. Germline V gene lookup returns CDR1 LGHDT and CDR2 YNNKEL (reference sequence).

This clonotype was detected a few times. At one end the junction does not follow the germline gene, possibly because of a read error. The chain is built from TRBV7-7 and TRBJ2-1, with 8 positions matching TRBD2. The CDR3 extends over 17 amino acids. Per germline, CDR1 SSHAT and CDR2 FNYEAQ (reference sequence). This CDR3 is CASSLGGGLVGYNEQFF. CDR3 in DNA: TGTGCTAGCAGCTTAGGAGGGGGACTAGTAGGCTACAATGAGCAGTTCTTC.

J is TRBJ2-5 and V is TRBV20-1; the D gene is possibly TRBD2 (6 bases). Per germline, CDR1 DFQATT and CDR2 SNEGSKA (reference sequence). The CDR3 is made up of 12 amino acids. V was cut by 1 base and J by 11 bases, with 14 bases left in between. CDR3 amino acids: CSARGTSGEQYF. The CDR3 region has the DNA TGCAGTGCTAGAGGGACCTCGGGGGAGCAGTACTTC.

This clonotype was picked up a small number of times. The rearrangement joins TRBV7-9 to TRBJ1-1; 7 bases agree with TRBD1. The CDR3 spans 15 residues. The ends lost 5 bases at V and 0 bases at J; junction bases unmatched: 6. Germline V gene lookup returns CDR1 SEHNR and CDR2 FQNEAQ (reference sequence). The CDR3 loop reads CASSGPGTVNTEAFF. CDR3 DNA: TGTGCCAGCAGCGGCCCGGGGACAGTGAACACTGAAGCTTTCTTT.

The genes are TRBV3-1 and TRBJ2-3, with 11 bases fitting TRBD2. From germline, CDR1 is LGHDT and CDR2 YNNKEL (reference sequence). V shed 3 bases, J shed 6 bases, and the junction held 8 bases outside the gene matches. The CDR3 length is 16 residues. In nucleotides, the CDR3 is TGTGCCAGCAGCCATCATAGCGGGGGGGCAGGGGATACGCAGTATTTT. Residues: CASSHHSGGAGDTQYF.

The genes are TRBV10-3 and TRBJ1-4; unclear D gene. The CDR3 sequence is 14 residues long. CDR1 and CDR2 (germline): ENHRY, SYGVKD. V dropped 3 bases and J dropped 3 bases, with 8 bases sitting between them. CDR3 sequence: CAISEGRSNEKLFF. For the CDR3, the DNA is TGTGCCATCAGTGAAGGGCGGTCTAATGAAAAACTGTTTTTT.

The genes are TRBV27 and TRBJ2-2, with a tentative D call TRBD2 (5 bases). Germline assignment: CDR1 MNHEY and CDR2 SMNVEV (reference sequence). V was trimmed by 3 bases and J by 3 bases, leaving 14 bases between them. The CDR3 runs to 16 residues. The CDR3 sequence is CASSLQVPRDTGELFF. The CDR3 DNA sequence: TGTGCCAGCAGTTTGCAGGTACCGCGGGACACCGGGGAGCTGTTTTTT.

This clonotype was seen ten or more times. The chain joins TRBV28 to TRBJ2-5; 9 bases fit TRBD1. This CDR3 has 16 residues. The germline CDR1 and CDR2 sequences are MDHEN and SYDVKM. V shed 5 bases and J 0 bases; nucleotides not matched to a gene: 7. CDR3 region: CASSVRTGADQETQYF. The CDR3, as DNA: TGTGCCAGCAGTGTTAGGACAGGGGCGGACCAAGAGACCCAGTACTTC.

The V and J genes are TRBV6-1 and TRBJ2-3, with a possible D match to TRBD1 (6 bases). Trimming left V 5 bases short and J 1 base short, with 13 bases between. The CDR3 covers 15 residues. CDR1 is MNHNS, CDR2 SASEGT, per germline. The CDR3 coding sequence is TGTGCCAGCAGTCTAGGGGGAATCGGCACAGATACGCAGTATTTT. This sequence encodes CASSLGGIGTDTQYF.

The chain couples TRBV18 to TRBJ1-1, with 8 bases that match TRBD1. This CDR3 region has 15 residues. With V trimmed by 4 bases and J by 4 bases, 8 bases remained unmatched. CDR1 is KGHSH, CDR2 LQKENI, per germline. CDR3 coding DNA: TGTGCCAGCTCACGAGACAGGGGAGTAGGCACTGAAGCTTTCTTT. Its translation is CASSRDRGVGTEAFF.

The chain carries TRBV6-1 and TRBJ2-1; 10 nucleotides align to TRBD2. Germline CDR1 is MNHNS and CDR2 is SASEGT. V dropped 0 bases and J dropped 6; count of bases not matched to a gene: 2. The CDR3 is 15 amino acids. This CDR3 is CASSEAAGGPNEQFF. Written as DNA, the CDR3 is TGTGCCAGCAGTGAAGCAGCGGGAGGGCCCAATGAGCAGTTCTTC.

This clonotype has at least ten counts. The J gene is TRBJ2-3, the V gene TRBV7-9, with D uncertain. This CDR3 contains 15 residues. Germline V CDR1 and CDR2: SEHNR, FQNEAQ (reference sequence). V was pared by 5 bases and J by 0 bases, with 12 bases between. The CDR3 protein is CASSVQLTSTDTQYF. In DNA form, the CDR3 reads TGTGCCAGCAGCGTCCAACTTACTAGCACAGATACGCAGTATTTT.

This clonotype has a handful of counts. V and J are TRBV5-1 and TRBJ2-7, with 9 bases that match TRBD2. The length of the CDR3 is 14 residues. The V gene end was trimmed by 7 bases and the J gene end by 2 bases; junction bases not matched to a gene: 7. Germline CDR1 is SGHRS and CDR2 is YFSETQ. For the CDR3, the DNA is TGCGCCAGCGACCCTAGCGGGGAAGCCTACGAGCAGTACTTC. Residues: CASDPSGEAYEQYF. The full variable domain, with the rest looked up from reference TRBV5-1 and TRBJ2-7, is KAGVTQTPRYLIKTRGQQVTLSCSPISGHRSVSWYQQTPGQGLQFLFEYFSETQRNKGNFPGRFSGRQFSNSRSEMNVSTLELGDSALYLCASDPSGEAYEQYFGPGTRLTVT.

This sequence joins TRBV10-3 and TRBJ1-1; no firm D call. This CDR3 spans 12 amino acids. Germline CDR1 and CDR2: ENHRY and SYGVKD. Trimming left V 6 bases short and J 1 base short, with 6 bases between. The CDR3 DNA follows: TGTGCCATCAGGGACGCGAACACTGAAGCTTTCTTT. Amino acid sequence: CAIRDANTEAFF.

This clonotype has ten or more counts. The V gene is TRBV7-2, the J gene TRBJ2-5; 7 nucleotides align to TRBD2. In germline, CDR1 is SGHTA, CDR2 FQGNSA. V was pared by 2 bases and J by 2 bases, with 2 bases of the junction left unmatched. This CDR3 has 14 amino acids. The CDR3 loop reads CASSLWRGQETQYF. The CDR3 nucleotides read TGTGCCAGCAGCTTATGGCGGGGGCAAGAGACCCAGTACTTC.

This clonotype was counted at least ten times. V usage is TRBV5-5 and J usage is TRBJ2-7; perhaps TRBD2 as D (6 bases). The germline V gene encodes CDR1 SGHKS and CDR2 YYEKEE (reference sequence). This CDR3 is built from 16 residues. Trimming took off 1 base at V and 5 bases at J, with 19 bases between the two ends. CDR3 bases: TGTGCCAGCAGCTTGATTCTTGGGCTCCGGGGGAACGAGCAGTACTTC. Protein: CASSLILGLRGNEQYF.

Only a few counts were recorded for this clonotype. The chain joins TRBV5-1 to TRBJ2-1, with a weak D call TRBD1 (6 bases). The CDR3 contains 16 residues. V was shortened by 0 bases and J by 7 bases, with 17 bases between the two germline ends. The V gene's germline CDR1 is SGHRS and CDR2 YFSETQ. CDR3: CASSLAEVRGRNEQFF. CDR3 sequence (DNA): TGCGCCAGCAGCTTGGCCGAAGTCAGGGGCAGGAATGAGCAGTTCTTC.

Concerning this clonotype itself: A much larger clone differs by one base, so this may be a read error. The chain links TRBV29-1 to TRBJ1-5; 9 bases are a match to TRBD1. With V trimmed by 6 bases and J by 6 bases, 6 bases remained unmatched. This CDR3 has 13 residues. Germline CDR1 is SQVTM and CDR2 is ANQGSEA. In nucleotides, the CDR3 is TGCAGCGTCTACAGGGACAGGGCTCAGCCCCAGCATTTT. Translation: CSVYRDRAQPQHF.

This clonotype was recorded a few times. CDR3 DNA: TGCAGTGCTGCGGGACTAGCGGGGGTAACCTCCTACGAGCAGTACTTC. It is translated as CSAAGLAGVTSYEQYF. V is TRBV20-1 and J is TRBJ2-7; the match to TRBD2 covers 14 bases. CDR3 length: 16 residues. Trimming removed 5 bases from V and 0 bases from J; junction bases left unmatched: 6. Germline V gene sequence: CDR1 DFQATT, CDR2 SNEGSKA (reference sequence).

This clonotype was seen at least ten times. The chain has TRBV29-1 and TRBJ2-3; maybe TRBD1 (6 bases). Germline V gene data show CDR1 as SQVTM and CDR2 as ANQGSEA. This CDR3 has 15 residues. The V end was cut by 7 bases, the J end by 5 bases, with 22 bases between. CDR3 amino acids: CSDSATGFPGDTQYF. CDR3 nucleotides: TGCAGCGACTCAGCTACAGGGTTCCCCGGAGATACGCAGTATTTT.

In this sample, this clonotype turned up many times. The chain combines TRBV20-1 with TRBJ2-1, with 10 bases aligning to TRBD2. The ends lost 0 bases at V and 5 bases at J; junction bases unmatched: 7. The CDR3 has 16 residues. The germline CDR1 and CDR2 sequences are DFQATT and SNEGSKA (reference sequence). Here the CDR3 reads CSARDLLAGADNEQFF. CDR3 nucleotides: TGCAGTGCTAGAGATCTTCTAGCGGGGGCCGACAATGAGCAGTTCTTC.

As to this clonotype: In this CDR3 the conserved last residue, phenylalanine or tryptophan, is missing, so a read error is likely. This chain joins TRBV20-1 and TRBJ2-5; 8 positions agree with TRBD2. The trim removed 1 base at V and 1 base at J, leaving 8 bases unmatched. The CDR3 runs to 16 residues. From germline, CDR1 is DFQATT and CDR2 SNEGSKA (reference sequence). The CDR3 DNA follows: TGCAGTGCTAGAGCTCAACTAGCGGACACCCAAGAGACCCAGTACGTC. It specifies CSARAQLADTQETQYV.

The genes are TRBV12-3 or TRBV12-4 and TRBJ2-7, with 10 bases aligning to TRBD2. J lost 3 bases, V lost 6 bases, and 17 bases had no gene match. The CDR3 length is 18 residues. CDR3 protein: CASRLSRKGLATNYEQYF. CDR3 nucleotide sequence: TGTGCCAGCAGGCTTAGCCGAAAGGGACTAGCGACCAACTACGAGCAGTACTTC.